This T cell receptor beta chain appears in the sequencing data of a study of regulatory T cells in long-lasting Graves disease. Noted time point: persistent/refractory GD, antithyroid drugs over 5 years with positive TRAb. TCR sequences were obtained from RNA taken from PBMCs. The authors built TCR beta libraries using iRepertoire HTBI primers and Arm-PCR of CDR3 regions. TCRdb re-called the multiplex PCR reads through MiXCR, storing one row per CDR3 protein. Among about half a million distinct CDR3 sequences, about 22% were seen once, and the ten largest hold around 13%. The receptor comes from a female donor with Graves disease. The specimen was peripheral blood mononuclear cells (PBMCs), collected when the disease was refractory, from a patient treated with antithyroid drugs.

The CDR3 loop reads CSAISEPSSYNSPLHF. CDR3 DNA sequence: TGCAGTGCTATCTCCGAACCGAGCTCCTATAATTCACCCCTCCACTTT. The chain couples TRBV20-1 to TRBJ1-6; unclear D gene. The CDR3 extends over 16 amino acids. Germline values: CDR1 DFQATT, CDR2 SNEGSKA (reference sequence). The V and J ends lost 4 bases and 0 bases respectively, with 13 bases between them.